Shown below are 14 T cell receptor beta chains from a single sample sequenced in a study of T cells in Graves' hyperthyroidism and ophthalmopathy (dated by TCRdb to the late 2010s). Library preparation used multiplex PCR. Sequencing instrument: Illumina HiSeq 2000. TCR beta CDR3 regions were amplified from RNA transcripts. The first round of RT-PCR for the TCR CDR3 was performed with the HTBI primer set and the Qiagen OneStep RT-PCR kit. TCRdb trimmed the raw reads at Q25, called clones with MiXCR and kept productive beta chains. Rows are combined by CDR3 protein, so each entry shows the most common genes and DNA. Present in this sample are approximately 330,000 distinct CDR3 sequences, over 20% of which were seen just once. The top ten clonotypes cover less than 65% of the sample. Source material: blood. Receptor source: a woman aged 45-60 years with Graves' hyperthyroidism.

The V and J genes are TRBV5-1 and TRBJ2-2, with D perhaps matching TRBD1 (5 bases). The CDR3 contains 14 residues. Deletions cut 6 bases from V and 6 bases from J, with 15 bases between. Germline CDR1 and CDR2: SGHRS and YFSETQ. DNA for the CDR3: TGCGCCAGCACGGATAGGGGTTCGTCCGGGGAGCTGTTTTTT. This sequence encodes CASTDRGSSGELFF.

This clonotype has a handful of counts. The chain carries TRBV27 and TRBJ2-5; tentative D call: TRBD2 (7 bases). Trimming took off 2 bases at V and 4 bases at J, with 14 bases between the two ends. The CDR3 consists of 15 residues. Germline V gene lookup returns CDR1 MNHEY and CDR2 SMNVEV (reference sequence). CDR3 in amino acids: CASSLRGAGRETQYF. In DNA, the CDR3 is TGTGCCAGCAGTTTACGGGGGGCAGGTCGAGAGACCCAGTACTTC.

This rearrangement joins TRBV7-8 to TRBJ2-5, with D perhaps TRBD1 (6 bases). CDR1 is SGHVS, CDR2 FQNEAQ, per germline. Trimming took 5 bases from V and 7 from J, leaving 11 bases between them. The CDR3 extends over 12 amino acids. The CDR3 DNA is TGTGCCAGCAGCCTCAGGGGTATGACCCAGTACTTC. It codes for CASSLRGMTQYF. Complete variable domain (other parts from reference TRBV7-8 and TRBJ2-5): GAGVSQSPRYKVAKRGQDVALRCDPISGHVSLFWYQQALGQGPEFLTYFQNEAQLDKSGLPSDRFFAERPEGSVSTLKIQRTQQEDSAVYLCASSLRGMTQYFGPGTRLLVL.

This clonotype was detected only a few times. At one of its ends the junction is not consistent with the germline gene, which may arise from a read error. The chain couples TRBV10-2 to TRBJ2-1; 8 bases match TRBD1. The CDR3 extends over 14 amino acids. Germline CDR1 WSHSY, CDR2 SAAADI. The CDR3 loop is CASSGQGRFNEQFF. DNA for the CDR3: TGCGCTAGCAGTGGACAGGGTCGGTTCAATGAGCAGTTCTTC.

This clonotype has more than one count but fewer than ten. The chain recombines TRBV3-1 with TRBJ2-6; D gene unclear. V was pared by 0 bases and J by 3 bases, with 6 bases between. Germline V gene data show CDR1 as LGHDT and CDR2 as YNNKEL (reference sequence). This CDR3 is 15 amino acids long. The CDR3 loop is CASSQDFGGANVLTF. CDR3 DNA sequence: TGTGCCAGCAGCCAAGATTTTGGTGGGGCCAACGTCCTGACTTTC. The full variable domain, in which reference TRBV3-1 and TRBJ2-6 provide the parts outside the CDR3, is DTAVSQTPKYLVTQMGNDKSIKCEQNLGHDTMYWYKQDSKKFLKIMFSYNNKELIINETVPNRFSPKSPDKAHLNLHINSLELGDSAVYFCASSQDFGGANVLTFGAGSRLTVL.

V and J are TRBV28 and TRBJ1-1; no clear D gene. V was shortened by 2 bases and J by 5 bases, with 15 bases between the two germline ends. CDR3 length: 15 residues. Germline values: CDR1 MDHEN, CDR2 SYDVKM. This CDR3 is CASSLRAGRRTEAFF. In DNA form, the CDR3 reads TGTGCCAGCAGTTTAAGGGCCGGGAGGAGGACTGAAGCTTTCTTT.

This clonotype was recorded many times. The chain is built from TRBV6-1 and TRBJ1-1, with no clear D. Between the trimmed V and J ends, which lost 6 bases and 2 bases, there was a span of 13 bases. CDR1 and CDR2 from the germline V gene are MNHNS and SASEGT. The CDR3 runs to 14 residues. The chain's CDR3 is CASRREATNTEAFF. CDR3 bases: TGTGCCAGCAGACGAGAGGCCACCAACACTGAAGCTTTCTTT.

This clonotype was detected a few times. The V and J genes are TRBV18 and TRBJ2-1; 14 bases match TRBD2. After removal of 3 bases from V and 8 bases from J, the junction contained 6 bases not matched to a gene. CDR1 KGHSH and CDR2 LQKENI come from the germline V gene. The CDR3 loop spans 16 amino acids. The CDR3 sequence is CASSPAGTSGSYEQFF. The CDR3, as DNA: TGTGCCAGCTCACCCGCCGGGACTAGCGGGAGCTATGAGCAGTTCTTC.

This clonotype was seen ten or more times. The rearrangement uses TRBV4-1 and TRBJ2-7, with 7 bases lining up with TRBD2. This CDR3 has 17 residues. Germline-derived CDR1 and CDR2 are MGHRA and YSYEKL. Losses at the gene ends were 0 bases for V and 1 base for J; bases not matched to a gene: 9. CDR3 DNA sequence: TGCGCCAGCAGCCAAGATGTCAGGACTAGACTATCCTACGAGCAGTACTTC. This encodes CASSQDVRTRLSYEQYF.

The chain has TRBV2 and TRBJ1-1, with a tentative D call TRBD1 (5 bases). CDR1 is SNHLY, CDR2 FYNNEI, per germline. The CDR3 runs to 14 residues. Trimming pared 3 bases from V and 1 base from J, leaving 9 bases between. This CDR3 is CASSEGVWNTEAFF. The DNA of the CDR3 is TGTGCCAGCAGTGAGGGGGTATGGAACACTGAAGCTTTCTTT.

This clonotype appeared many times. This chain uses TRBV6-7 with TRBJ2-1, with 12 bases aligning to TRBD2. TRBV6-7 is filed as an ORF, its function uncertain. The J segment lost 1 base and the V segment lost 6 bases, leaving 4 bases of the junction unmatched. There are 16 residues in the CDR3. In DNA form, the CDR3 reads TGTGCCAGCAGCCAGACTAGCGGGAGTTCCTACAATGAGCAGTTCTTC. Translation gives CASSQTSGSSYNEQFF.

This clonotype was seen repeatedly, ten times or more. The rearrangement uses TRBV15 and TRBJ2-3, with TRBD2 as a possible D gene (5 bases). The ends were cut back, 1 base at V and 5 bases at J, with 16 bases in the middle. Germline V lookup: CDR1 LNHNV, CDR2 YYDKDF (reference sequence). CDR3 size: 16 residues. CDR3 nucleotide sequence: TGTGCCACCAGCAGAGTTCGGACTTACTTGGGAGATACGCAGTATTTT. The encoded protein is CATSRVRTYLGDTQYF.

There are many counts of this clonotype. The rearrangement joins TRBV4-2 to TRBJ2-5; 7 bases map to TRBD1. The CDR3 runs to 15 residues. From germline, CDR1 is LGHNA and CDR2 YNFKEQ. Germline trimming cut 0 bases from V and 2 bases from J; bases unmatched to any gene: 3. The CDR3 here is CASSQEPGQQETQYF. The CDR3 nucleotides read TGTGCCAGCAGCCAAGAACCGGGACAGCAAGAGACCCAGTACTTC.

The sample holds a few counts of this clonotype. The V gene is TRBV12-3 or TRBV12-4, the J gene TRBJ2-2; 9 bases align to TRBD2. The CDR3 has 14 amino acids. V trimming: 7 bases; J trimming: 8 bases; junction bases outside the gene matches: 8. CDR3 in amino acids: CASNLSGSKGELFF. The CDR3 nucleotides read TGTGCCAGCAACCTTAGCGGGAGCAAGGGGGAGCTGTTTTTT.